This T cell receptor (beta chain) was captured in a study of T cells in Graves' hyperthyroidism and ophthalmopathy. This clonotype was seen ten or more times. The antigen remains unidentified. Overall study findings and caveats: Before onset, by a median of around six months, the model predicted ophthalmopathy.

Diagnosis of hyperthyroidism was new in patients aged 18 to 65, and its duration was under 2 months. TCR beta CDR3 region amplification was performed from RNA transcripts. Researchers ran a first-round RT-PCR on the TCR CDR3 using the HTBI primer set. TCRdb analysed the multiplex PCR reads with MiXCR anew, one entry per CDR3 protein. The sample lists over 700,000 distinct CDR3 sequences, about 38% occurring once. This sequence was found in a man younger than 35 with Graves' hyperthyroidism. The sequencing sample was made of blood.

CDR3 DNA sequence: TGTGCCAGCAGCTTAGACAGGTTTAATTCACCCCTCCACTTT. Translation: CASSLDRFNSPLHF. The rearrangement uses TRBV7-6 and TRBJ1-6; D is possibly TRBD1 (5 bases). CDR1 and CDR2 from the germline V gene are SGHVS and FNYEAQ. The ends were cut back, 1 base at V and 6 bases at J, with 7 bases in the middle. The CDR3 covers 14 residues.